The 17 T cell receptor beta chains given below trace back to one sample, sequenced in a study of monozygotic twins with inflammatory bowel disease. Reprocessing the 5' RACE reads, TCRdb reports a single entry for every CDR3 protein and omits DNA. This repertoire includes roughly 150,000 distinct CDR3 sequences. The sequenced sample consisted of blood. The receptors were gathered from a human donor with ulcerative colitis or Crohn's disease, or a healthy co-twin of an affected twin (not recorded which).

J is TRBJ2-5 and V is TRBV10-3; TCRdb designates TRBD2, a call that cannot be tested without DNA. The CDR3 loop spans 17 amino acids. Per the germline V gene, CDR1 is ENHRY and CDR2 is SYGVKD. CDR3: CAISGTSGGDYQETQYF.

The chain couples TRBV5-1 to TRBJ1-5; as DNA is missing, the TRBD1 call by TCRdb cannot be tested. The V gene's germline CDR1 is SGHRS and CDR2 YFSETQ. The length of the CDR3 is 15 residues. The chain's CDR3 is CASSLEGAGGQPQHF.

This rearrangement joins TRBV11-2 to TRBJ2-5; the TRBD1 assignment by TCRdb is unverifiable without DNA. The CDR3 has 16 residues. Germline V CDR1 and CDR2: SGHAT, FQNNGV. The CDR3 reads CASSLFPGELQETQYF.

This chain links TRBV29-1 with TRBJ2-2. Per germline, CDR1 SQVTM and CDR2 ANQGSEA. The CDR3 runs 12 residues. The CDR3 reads CSVVRRTGELFF.

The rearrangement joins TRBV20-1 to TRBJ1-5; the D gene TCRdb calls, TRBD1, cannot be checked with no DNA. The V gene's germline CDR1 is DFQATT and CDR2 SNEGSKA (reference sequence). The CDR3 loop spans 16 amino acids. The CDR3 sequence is CSAGQGIGRHNQPQHF.

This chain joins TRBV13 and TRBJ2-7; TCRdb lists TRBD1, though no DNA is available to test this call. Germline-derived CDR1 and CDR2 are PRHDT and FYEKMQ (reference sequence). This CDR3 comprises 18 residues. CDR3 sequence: CASSTTRTGDRSSYEQYF.

CDR3 region: CSARDLREYEQYF. The chain joins TRBV20-1 to TRBJ2-7. The CDR3 spans 13 residues. Per germline, CDR1 DFQATT and CDR2 SNEGSKA (reference sequence).

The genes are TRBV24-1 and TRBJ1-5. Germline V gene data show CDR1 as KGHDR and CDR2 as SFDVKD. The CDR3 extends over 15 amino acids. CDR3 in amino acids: CATSDFSDSNQPQHF.

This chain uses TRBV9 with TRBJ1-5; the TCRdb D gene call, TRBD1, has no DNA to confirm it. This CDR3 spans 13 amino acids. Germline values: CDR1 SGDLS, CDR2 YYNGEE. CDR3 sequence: CASSVDMNQPQHF.

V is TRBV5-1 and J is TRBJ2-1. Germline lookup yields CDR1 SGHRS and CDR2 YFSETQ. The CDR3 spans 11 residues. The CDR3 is CASSWGYEQFF.

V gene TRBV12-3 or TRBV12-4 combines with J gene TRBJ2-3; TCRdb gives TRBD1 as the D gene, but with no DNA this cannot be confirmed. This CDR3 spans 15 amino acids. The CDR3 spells CASTKTGAVTDTQYF.

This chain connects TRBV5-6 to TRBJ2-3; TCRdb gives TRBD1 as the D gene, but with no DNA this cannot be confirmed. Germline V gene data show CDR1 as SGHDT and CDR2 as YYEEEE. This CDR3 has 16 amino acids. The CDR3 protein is CASSRGAGTSTDTQYF. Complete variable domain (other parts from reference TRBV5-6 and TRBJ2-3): DAGVTQSPTHLIKTRGQQVTLRCSPKSGHDTVSWYQQALGQGPQFIFQYYEEEERQRGNFPDRFSGHQFPNYSSELNVNALLLGDSALYLCASSRGAGTSTDTQYFGPGTRLTVL.

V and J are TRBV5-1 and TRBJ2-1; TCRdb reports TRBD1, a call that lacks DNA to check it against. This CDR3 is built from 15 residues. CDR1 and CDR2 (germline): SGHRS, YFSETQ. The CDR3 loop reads CASSWTGGTYNEQFF.

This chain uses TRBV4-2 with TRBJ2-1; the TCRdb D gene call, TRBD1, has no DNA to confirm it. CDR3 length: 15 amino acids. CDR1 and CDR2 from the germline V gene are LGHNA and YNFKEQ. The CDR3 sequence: CASSQRSGEYNEQFF.

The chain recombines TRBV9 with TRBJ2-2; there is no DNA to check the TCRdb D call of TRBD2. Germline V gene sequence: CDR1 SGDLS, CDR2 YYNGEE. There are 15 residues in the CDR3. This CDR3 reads CASSRGGDNTGELFF.

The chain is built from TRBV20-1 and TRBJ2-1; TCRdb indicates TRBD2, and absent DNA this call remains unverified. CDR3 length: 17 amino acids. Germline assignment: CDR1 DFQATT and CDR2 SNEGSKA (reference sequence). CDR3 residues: CSARDSTSGTSYNEQFF.

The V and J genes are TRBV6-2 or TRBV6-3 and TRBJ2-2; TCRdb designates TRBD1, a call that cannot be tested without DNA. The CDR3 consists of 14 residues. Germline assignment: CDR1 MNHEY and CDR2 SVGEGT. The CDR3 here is CASRGTGKAGELFF.